This entry concerns a single T cell receptor (beta chain). The antigen is undetermined. In the authors' workflow: Filtering differed since immunoSEQ provided only junctions, with no quality scores. Generated by immunoSEQ multiplex PCR, the TCRdb table keeps only in-frame clones and is missing some. Clonal size and the V and J genes are those of that table, whereas D and trimming came from the DNA. The sample includes over a million clones, about 96% of them seen just once. These data belong to a study of shared clonotypes between healthy human individuals. The junction had 6 bases not matched to a gene; V was cut back by 1 base and J by 0 bases. Germline-derived CDR1 and CDR2 are SQVTM and ANQGSEA. The CDR3 runs to 15 residues. General observations from the study: Sequencing depth was expected to affect clonotype sharing among donors.

Sample: naive CD4+ T cells sorted from blood. As for subset: CD45RA+ positively selected. This rearrangement joins TRBV29-1 to TRBJ2-7; 7 nucleotides match TRBD1. This TCR came from a man aged 25-40 years in good health. Written as DNA, the CDR3 is TGCAGCGTTGAAGTATACAGGGGTACCTCCTACGAGCAGTACTTC. Translating gives CSVEVYRGTSYEQYF.